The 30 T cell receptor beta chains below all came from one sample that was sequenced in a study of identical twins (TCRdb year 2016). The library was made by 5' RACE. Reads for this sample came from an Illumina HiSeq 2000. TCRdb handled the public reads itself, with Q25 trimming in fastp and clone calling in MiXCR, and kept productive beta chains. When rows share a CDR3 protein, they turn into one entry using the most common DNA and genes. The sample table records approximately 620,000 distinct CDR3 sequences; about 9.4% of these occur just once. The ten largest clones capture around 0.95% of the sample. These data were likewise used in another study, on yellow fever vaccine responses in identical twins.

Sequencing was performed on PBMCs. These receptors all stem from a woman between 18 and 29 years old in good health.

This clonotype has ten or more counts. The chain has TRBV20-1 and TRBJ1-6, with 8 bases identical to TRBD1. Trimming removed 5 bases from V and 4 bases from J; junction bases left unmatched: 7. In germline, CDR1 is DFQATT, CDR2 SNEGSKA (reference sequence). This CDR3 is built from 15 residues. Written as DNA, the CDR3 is TGCAGTGCTCTTGCCAGACAGGGGTATAATTCACCCCTCCACTTT. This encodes CSALARQGYNSPLHF.

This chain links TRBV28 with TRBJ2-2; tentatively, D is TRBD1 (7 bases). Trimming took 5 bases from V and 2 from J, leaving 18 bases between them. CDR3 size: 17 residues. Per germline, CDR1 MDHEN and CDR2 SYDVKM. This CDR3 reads CASSAQSRGENTGELFF. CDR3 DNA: TGTGCCAGCAGTGCACAAAGCAGGGGGGAAAACACCGGGGAGCTGTTTTTT.

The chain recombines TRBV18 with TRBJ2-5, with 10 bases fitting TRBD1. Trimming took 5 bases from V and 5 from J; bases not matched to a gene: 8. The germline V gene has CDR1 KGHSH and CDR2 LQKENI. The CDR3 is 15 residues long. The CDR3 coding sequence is TGTGCCAGCTCATCTCTCCAGACAGGGGGCGAGACCCAGTACTTC. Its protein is CASSSLQTGGETQYF.

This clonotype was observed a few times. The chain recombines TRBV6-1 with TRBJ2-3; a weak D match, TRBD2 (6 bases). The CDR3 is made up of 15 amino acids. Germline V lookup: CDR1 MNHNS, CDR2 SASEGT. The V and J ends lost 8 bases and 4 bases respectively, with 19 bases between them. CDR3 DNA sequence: TGTGCCAGCGGCCAATGGAGGGCCGGCCCAGATACGCAGTATTTT. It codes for CASGQWRAGPDTQYF.

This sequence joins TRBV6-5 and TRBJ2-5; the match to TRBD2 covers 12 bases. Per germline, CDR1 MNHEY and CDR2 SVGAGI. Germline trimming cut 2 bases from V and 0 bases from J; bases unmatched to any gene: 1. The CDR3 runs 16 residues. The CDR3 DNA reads TGTGCCAGCAGTTACGGACTAGCGGGGTACCAAGAGACCCAGTACTTC. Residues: CASSYGLAGYQETQYF.

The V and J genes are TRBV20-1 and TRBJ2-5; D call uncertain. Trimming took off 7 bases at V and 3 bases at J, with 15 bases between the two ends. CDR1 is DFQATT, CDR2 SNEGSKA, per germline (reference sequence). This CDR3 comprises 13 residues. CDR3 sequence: CSVRPGHKETQYF. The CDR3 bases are TGCAGTGTGAGGCCCGGCCATAAAGAGACCCAGTACTTC.

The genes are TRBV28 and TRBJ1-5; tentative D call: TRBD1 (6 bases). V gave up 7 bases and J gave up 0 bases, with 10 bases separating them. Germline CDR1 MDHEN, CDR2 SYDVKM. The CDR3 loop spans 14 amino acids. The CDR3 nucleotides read TGTGCCAGCACTCGACAGGTTAGCAATCAGCCCCAGCATTTT. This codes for CASTRQVSNQPQHF.

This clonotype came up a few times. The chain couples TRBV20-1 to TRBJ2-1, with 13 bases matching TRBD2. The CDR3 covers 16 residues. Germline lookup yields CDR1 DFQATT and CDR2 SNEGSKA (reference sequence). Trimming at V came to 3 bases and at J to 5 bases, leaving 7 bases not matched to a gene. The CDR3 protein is CSASFVTSGRNNEQFF. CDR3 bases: TGCAGTGCTAGCTTTGTGACTAGCGGGAGGAACAATGAGCAGTTCTTC.

The CDR3 here is CASSYRPGTETQYF. Written as DNA, the CDR3 is TGTGCCAGCAGTTATCGTCCAGGGACGGAGACCCAGTACTTC. The chain joins TRBV6-2 or TRBV6-3 to TRBJ2-5; D possibly uses TRBD1 or TRBD2 (5 bases each). The V gene's germline CDR1 is MNHEY and CDR2 SVGEGT. The germline V and J ends were trimmed by 3 bases and 5 bases, with 13 bases remaining between them. The CDR3 length is 14 residues.

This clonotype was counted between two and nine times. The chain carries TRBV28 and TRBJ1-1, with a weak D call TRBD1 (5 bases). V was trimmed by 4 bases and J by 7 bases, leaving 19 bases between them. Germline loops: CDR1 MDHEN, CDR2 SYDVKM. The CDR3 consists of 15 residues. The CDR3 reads CASSSSIQGRGEAFF. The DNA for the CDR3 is TGTGCCAGCAGTTCAAGCATCCAAGGGAGGGGTGAAGCTTTCTTT.

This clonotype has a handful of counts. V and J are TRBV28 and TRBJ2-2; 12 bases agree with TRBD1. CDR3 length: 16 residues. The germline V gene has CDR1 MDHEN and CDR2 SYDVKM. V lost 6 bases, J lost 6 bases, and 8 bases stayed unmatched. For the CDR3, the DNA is TGTGCCAGCAGACCCGGGGACAGGGGGCCGGCCGGGGAGCTGTTTTTT. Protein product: CASRPGDRGPAGELFF.

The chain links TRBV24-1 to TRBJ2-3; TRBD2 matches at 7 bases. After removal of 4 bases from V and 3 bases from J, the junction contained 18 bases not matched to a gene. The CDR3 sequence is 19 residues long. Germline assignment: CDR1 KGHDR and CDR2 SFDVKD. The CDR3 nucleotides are TGTGCCACCAGTGAGCGGAGCCCTACTAGCCGAGCGGGGACAGATACGCAGTATTTT. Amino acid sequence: CATSERSPTSRAGTDTQYF.

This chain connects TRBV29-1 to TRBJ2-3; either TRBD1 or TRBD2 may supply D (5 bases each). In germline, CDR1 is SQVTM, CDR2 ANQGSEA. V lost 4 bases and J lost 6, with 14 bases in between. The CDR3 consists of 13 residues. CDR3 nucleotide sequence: TGCAGCGTTGTACCGGGGCTACGGGATACGCAGTATTTT. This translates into CSVVPGLRDTQYF.

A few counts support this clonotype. The CDR3 here is CASSQETRTGELFF. CDR3 nucleotides: TGTGCCAGCAGCCAAGAGACACGCACCGGGGAGCTGTTTTTT. This chain uses TRBV3-1 with TRBJ2-2; D call uncertain. The germline V and J ends were trimmed by 0 bases and 4 bases, with 6 bases remaining between them. Germline values: CDR1 LGHDT, CDR2 YNNKEL (reference sequence). The CDR3 has 14 amino acids.

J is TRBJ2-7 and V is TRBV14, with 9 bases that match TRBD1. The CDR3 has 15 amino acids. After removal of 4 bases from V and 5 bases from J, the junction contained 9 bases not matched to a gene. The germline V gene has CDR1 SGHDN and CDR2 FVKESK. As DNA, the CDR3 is TGTGCCAGCAGCCTCAGGACAGGGGTCGGGCACGAGCAGTACTTC. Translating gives CASSLRTGVGHEQYF.

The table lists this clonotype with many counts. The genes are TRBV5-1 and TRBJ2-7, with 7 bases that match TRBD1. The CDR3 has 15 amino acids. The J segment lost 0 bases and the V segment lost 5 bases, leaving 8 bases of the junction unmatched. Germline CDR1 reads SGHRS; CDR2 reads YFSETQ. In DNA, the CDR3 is TGCGCCAGCAGATGGACGACAGGGAGCTCCTACGAGCAGTACTTC. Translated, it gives CASRWTTGSSYEQYF. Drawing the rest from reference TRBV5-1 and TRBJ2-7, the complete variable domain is KAGVTQTPRYLIKTRGQQVTLSCSPISGHRSVSWYQQTPGQGLQFLFEYFSETQRNKGNFPGRFSGRQFSNSRSEMNVSTLELGDSALYLCASRWTTGSSYEQYFGPGTRLTVT.

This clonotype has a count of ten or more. CDR3 residues: CASSQDVQAGGGELFF. CDR3 nucleotides: TGTGCCAGCAGCCAAGATGTTCAAGCAGGGGGCGGGGAGCTGTTTTTT. This rearrangement joins TRBV4-2 to TRBJ2-2; 7 nucleotides agree with TRBD1. Germline V gene data show CDR1 as LGHNA and CDR2 as YNFKEQ. J lost 7 bases, V lost 0 bases, and 8 bases had no gene match. The CDR3 runs 16 residues.

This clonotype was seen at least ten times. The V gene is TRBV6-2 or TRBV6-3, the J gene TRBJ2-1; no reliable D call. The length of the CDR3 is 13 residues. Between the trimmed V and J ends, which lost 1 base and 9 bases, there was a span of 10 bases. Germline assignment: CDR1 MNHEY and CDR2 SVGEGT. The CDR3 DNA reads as TGTGCCAGCAGTTACTGGACCCTCGGTGAGCAGTTCTTC. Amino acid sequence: CASSYWTLGEQFF.

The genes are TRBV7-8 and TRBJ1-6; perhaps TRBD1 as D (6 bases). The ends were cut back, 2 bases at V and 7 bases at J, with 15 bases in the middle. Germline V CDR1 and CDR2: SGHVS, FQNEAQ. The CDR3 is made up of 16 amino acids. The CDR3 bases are TGTGCCAGCAGCTTAATGTTGACAACAGGGAATTCACCCCTCCACTTT. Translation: CASSLMLTTGNSPLHF.

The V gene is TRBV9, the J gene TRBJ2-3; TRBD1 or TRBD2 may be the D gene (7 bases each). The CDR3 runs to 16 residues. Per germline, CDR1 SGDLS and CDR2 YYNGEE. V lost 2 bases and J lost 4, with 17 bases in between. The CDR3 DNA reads TGTGCCAGCAGCGTTTCAGGGGGGGGGCTCGCAGATACGCAGTATTTT. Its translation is CASSVSGGGLADTQYF.

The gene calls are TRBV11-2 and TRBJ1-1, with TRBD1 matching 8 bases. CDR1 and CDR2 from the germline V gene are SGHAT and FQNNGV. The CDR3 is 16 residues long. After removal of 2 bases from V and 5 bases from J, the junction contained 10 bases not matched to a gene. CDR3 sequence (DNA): TGTGCCAGCAGCTTAAGACAGGGGAGCTATTGGACTGAAGCTTTCTTT. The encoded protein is CASSLRQGSYWTEAFF.

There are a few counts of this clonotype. The CDR3 sequence: CASSVNYPGVRYNEQFF. CDR3 sequence (DNA): TGTGCCAGCAGCGTAAATTATCCGGGAGTTCGGTACAATGAGCAGTTCTTC. The rearrangement links TRBV7-6 to TRBJ2-1, with D maybe TRBD2 (6 bases). CDR3 length equals 17 residues. V lost 5 bases to trimming and J lost 4 bases, with 21 bases between them. CDR1 and CDR2 (germline): SGHVS, FNYEAQ.

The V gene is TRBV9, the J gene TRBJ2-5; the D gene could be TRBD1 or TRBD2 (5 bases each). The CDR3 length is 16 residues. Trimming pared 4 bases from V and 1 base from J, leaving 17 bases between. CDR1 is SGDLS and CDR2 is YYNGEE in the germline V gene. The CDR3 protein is CASSSRAEGPQETQYF. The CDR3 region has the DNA TGTGCCAGCAGCAGCAGGGCCGAGGGGCCCCAAGAGACCCAGTACTTC.

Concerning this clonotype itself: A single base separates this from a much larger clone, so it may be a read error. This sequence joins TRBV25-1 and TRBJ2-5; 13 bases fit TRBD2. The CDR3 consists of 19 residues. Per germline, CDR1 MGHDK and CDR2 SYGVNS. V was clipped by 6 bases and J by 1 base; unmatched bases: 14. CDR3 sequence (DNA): TGTGCCAGCAGAGACCCCGGGACTAGCGGGAAGTGGCTCCAAGAGACCCAGTACTTC. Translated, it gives CASRDPGTSGKWLQETQYF. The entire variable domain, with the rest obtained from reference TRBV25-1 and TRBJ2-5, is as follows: EADIYQTPRYLVIGTGKKITLECSQTMGHDKMYWYQQDPGMELHLIHYSYGVNSTEKGDLSSESTVSRIRTEHFPLTLESARPSHTSQYLCASRDPGTSGKWLQETQYFGPGTRLLVL.

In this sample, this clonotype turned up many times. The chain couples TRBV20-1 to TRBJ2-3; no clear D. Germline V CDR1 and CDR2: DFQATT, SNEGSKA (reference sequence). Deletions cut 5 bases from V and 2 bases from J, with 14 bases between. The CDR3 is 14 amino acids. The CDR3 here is CSASAMGPTDTQYF. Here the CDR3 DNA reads TGCAGTGCTTCCGCGATGGGCCCCACAGATACGCAGTATTTT.

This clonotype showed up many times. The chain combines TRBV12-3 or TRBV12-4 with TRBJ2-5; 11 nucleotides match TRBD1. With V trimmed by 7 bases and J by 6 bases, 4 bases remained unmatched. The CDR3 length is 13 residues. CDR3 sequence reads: CASKGTGGKTQYF. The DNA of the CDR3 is TGTGCCAGCAAAGGGACAGGGGGAAAGACCCAGTACTTC.

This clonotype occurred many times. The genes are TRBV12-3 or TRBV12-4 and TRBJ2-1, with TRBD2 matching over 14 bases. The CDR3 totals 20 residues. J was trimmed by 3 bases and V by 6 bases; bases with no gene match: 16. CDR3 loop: CASSLRPGLAGALLYNEQFF. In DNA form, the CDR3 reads TGTGCCAGCAGCCTTAGGCCGGGACTAGCGGGAGCCCTTCTCTACAATGAGCAGTTCTTC.

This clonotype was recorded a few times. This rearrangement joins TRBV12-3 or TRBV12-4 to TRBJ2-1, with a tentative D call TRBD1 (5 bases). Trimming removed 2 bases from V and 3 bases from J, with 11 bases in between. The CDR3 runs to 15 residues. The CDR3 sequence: CASSLLGAVYNEQFF. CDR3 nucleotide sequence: TGTGCCAGCAGTTTATTAGGGGCTGTCTACAATGAGCAGTTCTTC.

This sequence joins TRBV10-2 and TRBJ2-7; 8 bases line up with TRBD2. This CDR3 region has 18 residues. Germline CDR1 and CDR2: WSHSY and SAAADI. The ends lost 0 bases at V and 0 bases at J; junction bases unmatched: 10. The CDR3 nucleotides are TGCGCCAGCAGTGAGTCGTTGGCTAGCGGGTTACCCTCCTACGAGCAGTACTTC. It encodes CASSESLASGLPSYEQYF.

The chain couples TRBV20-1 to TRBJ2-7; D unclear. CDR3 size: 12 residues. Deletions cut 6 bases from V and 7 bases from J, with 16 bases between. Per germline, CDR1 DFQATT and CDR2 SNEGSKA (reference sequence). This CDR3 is CSARRAGREQYF. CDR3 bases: TGCAGTGCCCGCCGAGCAGGAAGAGAGCAGTACTTC.